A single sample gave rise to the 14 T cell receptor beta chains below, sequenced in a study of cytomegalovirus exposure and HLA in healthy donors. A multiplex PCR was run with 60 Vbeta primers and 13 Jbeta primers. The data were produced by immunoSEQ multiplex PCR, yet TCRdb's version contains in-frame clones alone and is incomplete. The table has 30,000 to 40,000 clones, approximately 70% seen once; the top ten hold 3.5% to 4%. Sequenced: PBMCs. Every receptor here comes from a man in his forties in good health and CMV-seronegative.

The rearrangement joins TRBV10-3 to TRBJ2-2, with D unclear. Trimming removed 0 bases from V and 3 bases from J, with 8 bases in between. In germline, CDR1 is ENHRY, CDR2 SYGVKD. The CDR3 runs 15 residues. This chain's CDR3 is CAISESLQHTGELFF. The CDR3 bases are TGTGCCATCAGTGAGTCGTTACAGCACACCGGGGAGCTGTTTTTT.

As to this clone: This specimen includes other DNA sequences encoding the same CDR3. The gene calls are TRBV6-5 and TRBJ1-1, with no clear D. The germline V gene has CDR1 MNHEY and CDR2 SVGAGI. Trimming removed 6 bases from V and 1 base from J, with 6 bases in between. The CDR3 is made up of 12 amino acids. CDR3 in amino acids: CASRTGNTEAFF. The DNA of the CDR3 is TGTGCCAGCAGGACGGGGAACACTGAAGCTTTCTTT.

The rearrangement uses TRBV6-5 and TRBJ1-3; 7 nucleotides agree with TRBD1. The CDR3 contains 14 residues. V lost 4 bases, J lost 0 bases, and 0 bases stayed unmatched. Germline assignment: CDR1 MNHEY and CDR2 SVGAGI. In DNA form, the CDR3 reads TGTGCCAGCAGTTGGGACAGCTCTGGAAACACCATATATTTT. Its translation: CASSWDSSGNTIYF.

This CDR3 is CASSLSQVYGYTF. CDR3 nucleotide sequence: TGTGCCAGCAGTTTATCGCAGGTCTATGGCTACACCTTC. The J gene is TRBJ1-2, the V gene TRBV6-6, with D unclear. The V end was cut by 4 bases, the J end by 4 bases, with 10 bases between. This CDR3 region has 13 residues. CDR1 is MNHNY and CDR2 is SVGAGI in the germline V gene (reference sequence).

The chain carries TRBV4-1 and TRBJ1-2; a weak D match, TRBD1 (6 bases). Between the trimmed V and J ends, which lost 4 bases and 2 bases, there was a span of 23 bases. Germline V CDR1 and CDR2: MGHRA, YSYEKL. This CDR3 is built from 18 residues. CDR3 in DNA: TGCGCCAGCAGCCGGATCAGGGGCGTTGAGCGCTCCAACTATGGCTACACCTTC. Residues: CASSRIRGVERSNYGYTF.

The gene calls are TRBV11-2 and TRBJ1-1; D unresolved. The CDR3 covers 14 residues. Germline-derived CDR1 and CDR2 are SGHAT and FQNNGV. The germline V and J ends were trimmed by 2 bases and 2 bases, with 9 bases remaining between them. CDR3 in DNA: TGTGCCAGCAGCTTAAGTGGCGGAAACACTGAAGCTTTCTTT. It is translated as CASSLSGGNTEAFF.

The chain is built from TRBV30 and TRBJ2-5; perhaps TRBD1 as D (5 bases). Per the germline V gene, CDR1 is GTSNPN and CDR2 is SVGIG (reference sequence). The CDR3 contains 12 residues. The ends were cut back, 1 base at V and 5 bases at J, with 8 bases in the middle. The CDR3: CAWSEGRETQYF. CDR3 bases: TGTGCCTGGAGTGAGGGGCGGGAGACCCAGTACTTC.

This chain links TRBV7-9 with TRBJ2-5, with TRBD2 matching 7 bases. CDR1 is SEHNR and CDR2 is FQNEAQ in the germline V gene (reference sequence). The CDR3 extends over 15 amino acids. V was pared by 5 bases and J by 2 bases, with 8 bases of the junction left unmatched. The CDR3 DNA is TGTGCCAGCAGCGGAGGGACTAAACTACAAGAGACCCAGTACTTC. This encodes CASSGGTKLQETQYF. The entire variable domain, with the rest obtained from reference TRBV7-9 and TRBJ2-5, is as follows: DTGVSQNPRHKITKRGQNVTFRCDPISEHNRLYWYRQTLGQGPEFLTYFQNEAQLEKSRLLSDRFSAERPKGSFSTLEIQRTEQGDSAMYLCASSGGTKLQETQYFGPGTRLLVL.

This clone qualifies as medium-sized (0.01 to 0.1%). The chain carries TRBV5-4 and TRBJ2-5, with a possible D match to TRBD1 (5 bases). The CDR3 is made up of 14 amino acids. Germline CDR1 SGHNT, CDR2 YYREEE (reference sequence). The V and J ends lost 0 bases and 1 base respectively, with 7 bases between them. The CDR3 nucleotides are TGTGCCAGCAGCTTGGCGCAGGGCCAAGAGACCCAGTACTTC. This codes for CASSLAQGQETQYF.

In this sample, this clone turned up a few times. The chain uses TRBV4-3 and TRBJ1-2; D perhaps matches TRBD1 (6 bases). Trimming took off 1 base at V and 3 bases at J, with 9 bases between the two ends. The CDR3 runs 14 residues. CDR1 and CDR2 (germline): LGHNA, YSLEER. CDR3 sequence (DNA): TGCGCCAGCAGCCAAGTAGGGGGAGACTATGGCTACACCTTC. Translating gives CASSQVGGDYGYTF.

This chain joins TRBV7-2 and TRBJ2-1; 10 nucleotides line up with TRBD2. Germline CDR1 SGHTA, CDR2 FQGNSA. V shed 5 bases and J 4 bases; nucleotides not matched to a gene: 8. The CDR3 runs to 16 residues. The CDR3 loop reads CASSLEVAGGYNEQFF. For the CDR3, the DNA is TGTGCCAGCAGCCTGGAGGTAGCGGGGGGTTACAATGAGCAGTTCTTC.

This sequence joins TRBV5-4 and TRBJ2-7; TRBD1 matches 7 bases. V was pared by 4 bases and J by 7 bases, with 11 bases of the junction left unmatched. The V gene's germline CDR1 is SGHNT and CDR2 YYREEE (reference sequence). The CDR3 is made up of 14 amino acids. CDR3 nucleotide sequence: TGTGCCAGCAGCGCCAGGGGGACCGGTAGTGAGCAGTACTTC. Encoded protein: CASSARGTGSEQYF.

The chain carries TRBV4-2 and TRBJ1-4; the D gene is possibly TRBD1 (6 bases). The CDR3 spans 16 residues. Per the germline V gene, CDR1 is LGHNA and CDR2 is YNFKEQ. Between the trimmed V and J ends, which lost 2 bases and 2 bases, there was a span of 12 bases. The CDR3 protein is CASSQLNRVTNEKLFF. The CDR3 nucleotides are TGTGCCAGCAGCCAACTTAACAGGGTCACTAATGAAAAACTGTTTTTT.

The CDR3 DNA sequence: TGTGCCAGCAGTGAAGGACAGGGTTACTACAATGAGCAGTTCTTC. Residues: CASSEGQGYYNEQFF. This chain joins TRBV25-1 and TRBJ2-1; TRBD1 matches 8 bases. The V gene's germline CDR1 is MGHDK and CDR2 SYGVNS. V dropped 2 bases and J dropped 3; count of bases not matched to a gene: 3. This CDR3 is built from 15 residues.